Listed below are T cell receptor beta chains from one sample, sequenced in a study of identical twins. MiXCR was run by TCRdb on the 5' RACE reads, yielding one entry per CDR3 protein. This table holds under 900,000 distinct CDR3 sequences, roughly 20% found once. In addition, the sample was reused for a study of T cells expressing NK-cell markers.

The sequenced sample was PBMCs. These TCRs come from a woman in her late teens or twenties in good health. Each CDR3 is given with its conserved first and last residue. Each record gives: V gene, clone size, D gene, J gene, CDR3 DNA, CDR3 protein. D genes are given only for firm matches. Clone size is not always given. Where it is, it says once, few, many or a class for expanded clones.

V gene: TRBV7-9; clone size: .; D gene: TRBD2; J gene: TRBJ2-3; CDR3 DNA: TGTGCCAGCAGCCCGGGACTAGCGATGAATACGCAGTATTTT; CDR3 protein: CASSPGLAMNTQYF
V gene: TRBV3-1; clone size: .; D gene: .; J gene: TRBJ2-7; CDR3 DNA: TGTGCCAGCAGCCAAGGGCGCGGGGTGGAGCAGTACTTC; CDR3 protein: CASSQGRGVEQYF
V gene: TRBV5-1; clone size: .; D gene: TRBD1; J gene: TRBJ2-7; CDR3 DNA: TGCGCCAGCAGCCCGGACAGGGGGCTTTGGGAGCAGTACTTC; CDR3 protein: CASSPDRGLWEQYF
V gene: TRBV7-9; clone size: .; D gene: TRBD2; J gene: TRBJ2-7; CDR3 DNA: TGTGCCAGCAGCTTAGTTTTGGGAGGGCCCTACGAGCAGTACTTC; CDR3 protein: CASSLVLGGPYEQYF
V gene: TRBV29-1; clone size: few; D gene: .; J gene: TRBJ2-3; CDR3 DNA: TGCAGCGTGGGGGGCCTAGCAGGGGGCACAGATACGCAGTATTTT; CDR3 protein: CSVGGLAGGTDTQYF
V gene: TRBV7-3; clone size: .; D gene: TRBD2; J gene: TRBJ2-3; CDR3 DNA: TGTGCCAGCAGCTTAAGGGTTGAGCGGGGGGCCACAGATACGCAGTATTTT; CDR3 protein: CASSLRVERGATDTQYF
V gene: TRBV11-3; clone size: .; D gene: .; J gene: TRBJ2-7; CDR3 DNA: TGTGCCAGCAGCTTAGAAGGGACTCCCTATGGTTACGAGCAGTACTTC; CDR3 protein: CASSLEGTPYGYEQYF
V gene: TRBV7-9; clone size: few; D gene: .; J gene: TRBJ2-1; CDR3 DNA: TGTGCCAGCCATTCTCGGCGGGACAATGAGCAGTTCTTC; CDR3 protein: CASHSRRDNEQFF
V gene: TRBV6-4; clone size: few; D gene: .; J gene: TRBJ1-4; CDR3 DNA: TGTGCCAGCAGTGACTCGCAGGGTCCTAATGAAAAACTGTTTTTT; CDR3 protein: CASSDSQGPNEKLFF
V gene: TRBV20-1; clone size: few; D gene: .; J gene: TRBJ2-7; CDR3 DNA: TGCAGTGCCGGTTCTGGGATGGTGTCCTACGAGCAGTACTTC; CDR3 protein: CSAGSGMVSYEQYF
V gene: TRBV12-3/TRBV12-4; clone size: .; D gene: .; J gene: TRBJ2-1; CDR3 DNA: TGTGCCAGCAGTTCCCTAGACCACGACGGCGGTTTTGAGCAGTTCTTC; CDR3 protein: CASSSLDHDGGFEQFF
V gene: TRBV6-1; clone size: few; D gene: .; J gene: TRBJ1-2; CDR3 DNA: TGTGCCAGCAGTAGCAGGGAGGCCTATGGCTACACCTTC; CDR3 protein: CASSSREAYGYTF
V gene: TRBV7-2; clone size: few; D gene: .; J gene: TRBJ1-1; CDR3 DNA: TGTGCCAGCATTATGACAGTGAACACTGAAGCTTTCTTT; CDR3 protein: CASIMTVNTEAFF
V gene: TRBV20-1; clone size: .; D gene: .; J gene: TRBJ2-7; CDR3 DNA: TGCAGTGCACAGCACGAGGGCTACGAGCAGTACTTC; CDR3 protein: CSAQHEGYEQYF
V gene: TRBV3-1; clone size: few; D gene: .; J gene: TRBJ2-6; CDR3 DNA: TGTGCCAGCAGCCAAGGTGTAAAGGGCTTAGCCTCTGGGGCCAACGTCCTGACTTTC; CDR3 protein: CASSQGVKGLASGANVLTF
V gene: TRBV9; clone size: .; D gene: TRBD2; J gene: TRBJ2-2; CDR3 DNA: TGTGCCAGCAGCGACGGACTAGCGACGTATACGAACACCGGGGAGCTGTTTTTT; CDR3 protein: CASSDGLATYTNTGELFF
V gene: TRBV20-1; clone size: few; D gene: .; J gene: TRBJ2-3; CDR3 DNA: TGCAGTGCTAGAGAGTACATCGCCCCCACAGATACGCAGTATTTT; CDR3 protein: CSAREYIAPTDTQYF
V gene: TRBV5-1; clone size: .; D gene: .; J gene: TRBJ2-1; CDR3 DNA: TGCGCCAGCAGCTTGATAGGAAGCTCCTACAATGAGCAGTTCTTC; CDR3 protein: CASSLIGSSYNEQFF
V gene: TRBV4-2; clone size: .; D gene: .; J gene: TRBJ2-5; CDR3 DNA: TGTGCCAGCAGCCAAGCCGGGGCAGCTCAAGAGACCCAGTACTTC; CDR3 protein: CASSQAGAAQETQYF
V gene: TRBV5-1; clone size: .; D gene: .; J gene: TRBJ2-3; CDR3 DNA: TGCGCCAGCAGCTCGCAGGCGGGTCTAGCGATTGGCACAGATACGCAGTATTTT; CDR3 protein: CASSSQAGLAIGTDTQYF
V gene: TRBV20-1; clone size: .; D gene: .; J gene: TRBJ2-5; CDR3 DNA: TGCAGTGCTACCCCGCAGGGGAGCAGGACCCAGTACTTC; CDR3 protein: CSATPQGSRTQYF
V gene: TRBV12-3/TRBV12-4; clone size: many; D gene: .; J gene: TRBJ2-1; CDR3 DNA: TGTGCCAGCAGTTTCGGGCCCGGGGGTACCTACAATGAGCAGTTCTTC; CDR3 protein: CASSFGPGGTYNEQFF
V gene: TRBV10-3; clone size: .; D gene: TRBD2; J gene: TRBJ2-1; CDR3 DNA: TGTGCCACCCGAGGGAGCGGGGGAAGGGATGAGCAGTTCTTC; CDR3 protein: CATRGSGGRDEQFF
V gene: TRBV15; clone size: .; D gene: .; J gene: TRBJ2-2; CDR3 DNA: TGTGCCACCAGCAGAGAGGACCTATTAGCGGTCGGTCGTAACACCGGGGAGCTGTTTTTT; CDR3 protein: CATSREDLLAVGRNTGELFF
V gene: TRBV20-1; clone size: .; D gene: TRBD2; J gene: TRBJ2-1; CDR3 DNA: TGCAGTGCTTATAGCGGGAGGGGGTCCTACAATGAGCAGTTCTTC; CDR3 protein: CSAYSGRGSYNEQFF
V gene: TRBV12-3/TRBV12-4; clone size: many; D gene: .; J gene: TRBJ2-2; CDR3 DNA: TGTGCCAGCAGTTTCAGTCTCGGGGAGCTGTTTTTT; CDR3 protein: CASSFSLGELFF
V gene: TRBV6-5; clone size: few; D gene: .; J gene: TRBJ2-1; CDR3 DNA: TGTGCCAGCAGTTACGGTGCGGCAAGCTCCTACAATGAGCAGTTCTTC; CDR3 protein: CASSYGAASSYNEQFF
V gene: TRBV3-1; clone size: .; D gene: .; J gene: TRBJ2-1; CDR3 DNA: TGTGCCAGCAGTCCTTGGACTCTTCAACGGGATGAGCAGTTCTTC; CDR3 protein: CASSPWTLQRDEQFF
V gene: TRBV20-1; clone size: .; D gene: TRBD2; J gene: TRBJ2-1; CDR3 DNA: TGCTTCTGGCACAAGGCTGCGGGGGAGGGCAATGAGCAGTTCTTC; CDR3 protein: CFWHKAAGEGNEQFF
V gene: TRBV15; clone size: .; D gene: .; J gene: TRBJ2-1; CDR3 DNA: TGTGCCACCGGCCGCGGCGTTTCCTACAATGAGCAGTTCTTC; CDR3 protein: CATGRGVSYNEQFF
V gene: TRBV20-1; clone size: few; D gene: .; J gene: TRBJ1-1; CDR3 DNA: TGCAGTGCTAGATTTTATCAGGGGCTTAGCACTGAAGCTTTCTTT; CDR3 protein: CSARFYQGLSTEAFF
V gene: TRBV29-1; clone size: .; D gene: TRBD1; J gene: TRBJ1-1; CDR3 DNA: TGCAGCTCGGACCCGGGACAGGGTAAAACTGAAGCTTTCTTT; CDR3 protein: CSSDPGQGKTEAFF
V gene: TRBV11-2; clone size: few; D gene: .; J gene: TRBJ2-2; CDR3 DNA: TGTGCCAGCAGCCGTCGAGGGGAGGCGATACCCCACGCAGGGGAGCTGTTTTTT; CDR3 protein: CASSRRGEAIPHAGELFF
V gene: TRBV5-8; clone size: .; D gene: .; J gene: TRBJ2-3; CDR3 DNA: TGTGCCAGCAGCTTGACTTGGGGAGATACGCAGTATTTT; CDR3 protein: CASSLTWGDTQYF
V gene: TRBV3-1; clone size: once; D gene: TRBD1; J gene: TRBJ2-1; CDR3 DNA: TGTGCCAGCAGCCAGGGCCTTCCCACCCAGGGGGATTACTATGAGCAGTTCTTC; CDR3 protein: CASSQGLPTQGDYYEQFF
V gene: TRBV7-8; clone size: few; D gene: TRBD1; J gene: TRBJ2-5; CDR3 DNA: TGTGCCAGCTCGAAGGGACAGTCCACCCAAGAGACCCAGTACTTC; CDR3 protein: CASSKGQSTQETQYF
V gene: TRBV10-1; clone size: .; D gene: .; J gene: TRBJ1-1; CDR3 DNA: TGCGCCAGCGCGGGGGGTTTGGGCACTGAAGCTTTCTTT; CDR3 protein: CASAGGLGTEAFF
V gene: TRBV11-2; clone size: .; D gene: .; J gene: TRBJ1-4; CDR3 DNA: TGTGCCAGCAGCTTACCCAGGGTTGGTGGCGAGTCGACGACTAATGAAAAACTGTTTTTT; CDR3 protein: CASSLPRVGGESTTNEKLFF
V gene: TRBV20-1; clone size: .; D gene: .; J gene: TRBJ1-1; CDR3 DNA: TGCAGTGCTAGGGGGGCTCGGGCGGAAACTGAAGCTTTCTTT; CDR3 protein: CSARGARAETEAFF
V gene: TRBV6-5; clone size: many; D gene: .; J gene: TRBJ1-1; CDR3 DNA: TGTGCCAGCAGTTACGGGGGGCTTTACGCTTTCTTT; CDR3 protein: CASSYGGLYAFF
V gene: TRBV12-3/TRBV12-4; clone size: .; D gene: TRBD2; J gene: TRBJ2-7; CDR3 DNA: TGTGCCAGCAGACTAGCGGGAGCGTCCGACGAGCAGTACTTC; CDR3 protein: CASRLAGASDEQYF